These T cell receptor beta chains were read from a single sample in a study of shared clonotypes between healthy human individuals. TCRdb's copy holds only in-frame clones and misses some; the assay was immunoSEQ multiplex PCR. The sample comprises a few hundred thousand clones, around two thirds of which are singletons, and over 9% rests with the top ten. The sequencing sample was made of memory CD4+ T cells sorted from blood. The receptors stem from a man between 25 and 39 years old in good health. The CDR3 runs from the conserved cysteine through the conserved F or W. D genes are given only for firm matches. Expanded clones are given a class, and other clones once, few, many or no size at all.

V gene: TRBV2; J gene: TRBJ1-1; D gene: -; clone size: -; CDR3 DNA: TGTGCCAGCAGTGACGCAATGCGGGTACGGGTGAACACTGAAGCTTTCTTT; CDR3 protein: CASSDAMRVRVNTEAFF
V gene: TRBV7-2; J gene: TRBJ1-2; D gene: -; clone size: -; CDR3 DNA: TGTGCCAGCAGCTTACGCGGGGAGCACTACTATGGCTACACCTTC; CDR3 protein: CASSLRGEHYYGYTF
V gene: TRBV5-1; J gene: TRBJ1-4; D gene: -; clone size: -; CDR3 DNA: TGCGCCAGCAGCTTAACTCCTACGAGACCTAATGAAAAACTGTTTTTT; CDR3 protein: CASSLTPTRPNEKLFF
V gene: TRBV2; J gene: TRBJ2-2; D gene: TRBD2; clone size: -; CDR3 DNA: TGTGCCAGCACTAGCGGGAGTGAGGCCGGGGAGCTGTTTTTT; CDR3 protein: CASTSGSEAGELFF
V gene: TRBV27; J gene: TRBJ1-4; D gene: -; clone size: once; CDR3 DNA: TGTGCCAGCAGTCGGAAGGGTCAGGGCGGTGAAAAACTGTTTTTT; CDR3 protein: CASSRKGQGGEKLFF
V gene: TRBV7-3; J gene: TRBJ2-7; D gene: -; clone size: -; CDR3 DNA: TGTGCCAGCAGCCCCTCTGGGGGGAGATCTTACGAGCAGTACTTC; CDR3 protein: CASSPSGGRSYEQYF
V gene: TRBV29-1; J gene: TRBJ2-1; D gene: -; clone size: few; CDR3 DNA: TGCAGCGTGACTAGGTACAATGAGCAGTTCTTC; CDR3 protein: CSVTRYNEQFF
V gene: TRBV5-1; J gene: TRBJ2-5; D gene: -; clone size: -; CDR3 DNA: TGCGCCAGCAGCCCAGACGCTGGGCAGGAGACCCAGTACTTC; CDR3 protein: CASSPDAGQETQYF
V gene: TRBV28; J gene: TRBJ1-5; D gene: TRBD1; clone size: once; CDR3 DNA: TGTGCCACCAGGGGGAGCCCTAATCAGCCCCAGCATTTT; CDR3 protein: CATRGSPNQPQHF
V gene: TRBV5-1; J gene: TRBJ1-1; D gene: -; clone size: -; CDR3 DNA: TGCGCCAGCAGCTTGAGCCCGGGGAACACTGAAGCTTTCTTT; CDR3 protein: CASSLSPGNTEAFF
V gene: TRBV5-6; J gene: TRBJ1-1; D gene: -; clone size: -; CDR3 DNA: TGTGCCAGCAGCTTGGGTGAGGGTCGATCTGAAGCTTTCTTT; CDR3 protein: CASSLGEGRSEAFF
V gene: TRBV10-2; J gene: TRBJ2-1; D gene: -; clone size: once; CDR3 DNA: TGCGCCAGCAACCTACGGGGGATGGTCTACAATGAGCAGTTCTTC; CDR3 protein: CASNLRGMVYNEQFF
V gene: TRBV5-4; J gene: TRBJ2-2; D gene: -; clone size: -; CDR3 DNA: TGTGCCAGCAGCTTGGATTTCACGAACACCGGGGAGCTGTTTTTT; CDR3 protein: CASSLDFTNTGELFF
V gene: TRBV2; J gene: TRBJ2-2; D gene: -; clone size: -; CDR3 DNA: TGTGCCAGCAGAGGGGTGGGCACCGGGGAGCTGTTTTTT; CDR3 protein: CASRGVGTGELFF
V gene: TRBV29-1; J gene: TRBJ2-3; D gene: -; clone size: -; CDR3 DNA: TGCAGCGTTGATGAGGGCACAGATACGCAGTATTTT; CDR3 protein: CSVDEGTDTQYF
V gene: TRBV28; J gene: TRBJ1-3; D gene: -; clone size: -; CDR3 DNA: TGTGCCAGCAGTCGTACCGTCAGGGGCTCTGGAAACACCATATATTTT; CDR3 protein: CASSRTVRGSGNTIYF
V gene: TRBV12-2; J gene: TRBJ2-7; D gene: -; clone size: many; CDR3 DNA: TGTGCAAGTCGCTTAGGATACGGGAGGCCATGGGACGAGCAGTACTTC; CDR3 protein: CASRLGYGRPWDEQYF
V gene: TRBV2; J gene: TRBJ2-5; D gene: -; clone size: -; CDR3 DNA: TGTGCCAGCAGGCGGGACACCCAAGAGACCCAGTACTTC; CDR3 protein: CASRRDTQETQYF
V gene: TRBV28; J gene: TRBJ1-4; D gene: -; clone size: few; CDR3 DNA: TGTGCCAGCAGGCTCCAGGCTTTGAATGAAAAACTGTTTTTT; CDR3 protein: CASRLQALNEKLFF
V gene: TRBV6-1; J gene: TRBJ1-4; D gene: -; clone size: -; CDR3 DNA: TGTGCCAGCAGTGAATCGTTACCAACTAATGAAAAACTGTTTTTT; CDR3 protein: CASSESLPTNEKLFF
V gene: TRBV25-1; J gene: TRBJ2-3; D gene: TRBD2; clone size: -; CDR3 DNA: TGTGCCAGCAGTAGCGGGAGGGCCCAGAGCACAGATACGCAGTATTTT; CDR3 protein: CASSSGRAQSTDTQYF
V gene: TRBV5-1; J gene: TRBJ1-1; D gene: -; clone size: -; CDR3 DNA: TGCGCCAGCAGAGGGCGAGTGAACACTGAAGCTTTCTTT; CDR3 protein: CASRGRVNTEAFF
V gene: TRBV6-5; J gene: TRBJ2-7; D gene: TRBD2; clone size: -; CDR3 DNA: TGTGCCAGCAGAGCGGGATCCTACGAGCAGTACTTC; CDR3 protein: CASRAGSYEQYF
V gene: TRBV7-9; J gene: TRBJ2-4; D gene: TRBD1; clone size: -; CDR3 DNA: TGTGCCAGCAGCTTTAGTCCAGGGGGCTCCAAAAACATTCAGTACTTC; CDR3 protein: CASSFSPGGSKNIQYF
V gene: TRBV18; J gene: TRBJ2-7; D gene: TRBD1; clone size: -; CDR3 DNA: TGTGCCAGCTCACTAGGGACAGGGAGATTGTACGAGCAGTACTTC; CDR3 protein: CASSLGTGRLYEQYF
V gene: TRBV6-1; J gene: TRBJ1-1; D gene: -; clone size: -; CDR3 DNA: TGTGCCAGCAGATTCTCAGGGAACACTGAAGCTTTCTTT; CDR3 protein: CASRFSGNTEAFF
V gene: TRBV7-2; J gene: TRBJ2-1; D gene: -; clone size: -; CDR3 DNA: TGTGCCAGCTCAATAGCGGACCTCTCCTACAATGAGCAGTTCTTC; CDR3 protein: CASSIADLSYNEQFF
V gene: TRBV6-5; J gene: TRBJ2-2; D gene: -; clone size: -; CDR3 DNA: TGTGCCAGCATAGGGCAGGGAATCGGGACCGGGGAGCTGTTTTTT; CDR3 protein: CASIGQGIGTGELFF
V gene: TRBV11-2; J gene: TRBJ2-1; D gene: -; clone size: once; CDR3 DNA: TGTGCCAGCAGCTTAGAGTCGGTGCGGGGCAATGAGCAGTTCTTC; CDR3 protein: CASSLESVRGNEQFF
V gene: TRBV4-1; J gene: TRBJ2-2; D gene: -; clone size: -; CDR3 DNA: TGCGCCAGCAGCCAGAGGGAGGCCGGGGAGCTGTTTTTT; CDR3 protein: CASSQREAGELFF
V gene: TRBV7-3; J gene: TRBJ2-1; D gene: -; clone size: -; CDR3 DNA: TGTGCCAGCAGCTTAGACGGGAGTCGGAATGAGCAGTTCTTC; CDR3 protein: CASSLDGSRNEQFF
V gene: TRBV7-9; J gene: TRBJ2-1; D gene: TRBD1; clone size: -; CDR3 DNA: TGTGCCAGCAGCCCACCCGGGACAGGGAGCAATGAGCAGTTCTTC; CDR3 protein: CASSPPGTGSNEQFF
V gene: TRBV4-1; J gene: TRBJ1-2; D gene: TRBD1; clone size: -; CDR3 DNA: TGCGCCAGCAGCCAATCCGGGACAGGGAACTATGGCTACACCTTC; CDR3 protein: CASSQSGTGNYGYTF